The 17 T cell receptor beta chains listed next were all sequenced from one sample in a study of beta chain features in type 1 diabetes. The sequenced template was cDNA made from the entire isolated RNA. Data came from immunoSEQ multiplex PCR; TCRdb stores just in-frame clones and leaves some out. This table holds roughly 610,000 clones, roughly 16% found once. Sequenced sample: naive CD4+ T cells from blood. The receptors stem from a man aged 18 to 29 in good health.

This clone was recorded a few times. The chain links TRBV7-9 to TRBJ2-4; no clear D. The CDR3 consists of 14 residues. The germline V gene has CDR1 SEHNR and CDR2 FQNEAQ (reference sequence). The V end was cut by 6 bases, the J end by 0 bases, with 9 bases between. Here the CDR3 DNA reads TGTGCCAGCAGGGCAGAAGTAGCCAAAAACATTCAGTACTTC. Amino acids: CASRAEVAKNIQYF. The whole variable domain, remainder taken from reference TRBV7-9 and TRBJ2-4, is DTGVSQNPRHKITKRGQNVTFRCDPISEHNRLYWYRQTLGQGPEFLTYFQNEAQLEKSRLLSDRFSAERPKGSFSTLEIQRTEQGDSAMYLCASRAEVAKNIQYFGAGTRLSVL.

This clone was seen a handful of times. The CDR3 here is CASSQRPGAPGSDHEQYF. DNA of the CDR3: TGCGCCAGCAGTCAGAGGCCGGGGGCGCCGGGATCGGACCACGAGCAGTACTTC. The V gene is TRBV23-1, the J gene TRBJ2-7, with D possibly called TRBD1 or TRBD2 (6 bases each). TRBV23-1 is flagged as an ORF with uncertain function. The CDR3 runs 18 residues. V was cut by 3 bases and J by 5 bases, with 26 bases left in between.

The chain has TRBV19 and TRBJ2-1; 8 bases align to TRBD2. The CDR3 sequence is 16 residues long. The junction had 9 bases not matched to a gene; V was cut back by 1 base and J by 7 bases. Germline V gene lookup returns CDR1 LNHDA and CDR2 SQIVND (reference sequence). CDR3 nucleotide sequence: TGTGCCAGTAGTATAGGTTCCGGGACTAGGAGGAATGAGCAGTTCTTC. Its protein is CASSIGSGTRRNEQFF.

The V gene is TRBV7-9, the J gene TRBJ2-7, with D maybe TRBD1 (6 bases). V was shortened by 5 bases and J by 2 bases, with 13 bases between the two germline ends. Germline V gene data show CDR1 as SEHNR and CDR2 as FQNEAQ (reference sequence). This CDR3 has 14 amino acids. The CDR3 spells CASSRDRFTYEQYF. CDR3 nucleotides: TGTGCCAGCAGCCGAGACAGGTTCACCTACGAGCAGTACTTC.

This chain's CDR3 is CASSLDGRLEETQYF. CDR3 nucleotide sequence: TGTGCCAGCAGCTTGGACGGCAGGTTAGAGGAGACCCAGTACTTC. V gene TRBV5-4 combines with J gene TRBJ2-5; D uncertain. Deletions cut 0 bases from V and 5 bases from J, with 14 bases between. The germline gives CDR1 SGHNT, CDR2 YYREEE (reference sequence). The CDR3 covers 15 residues.

The chain joins TRBV29-1 to TRBJ1-1, with D possibly TRBD1 on 5 matching bases. Per germline, CDR1 SQVTM and CDR2 ANQGSEA. Between the trimmed V and J ends, which lost 7 bases and 2 bases, there was a span of 17 bases. CDR3 length: 14 amino acids. The CDR3 loop is CSADLWGTNTEAFF. CDR3 sequence (DNA): TGCAGCGCCGATCTTTGGGGGACCAACACTGAAGCTTTCTTT. The full variable domain, with the rest looked up from reference TRBV29-1 and TRBJ1-1, is SAVISQKPSRDICQRGTSLTIQCQVDSQVTMMFWYRQQPGQSLTLIATANQGSEATYESGFVIDKFPISRPNLTFSTLTVSNMSPEDSSIYLCSADLWGTNTEAFFGQGTRLTVV.

V is TRBV5-1 and J is TRBJ1-2; D ambiguous. Trimming pared 1 base from V and 0 bases from J, leaving 10 bases between. CDR3 length: 15 amino acids. CDR1 SGHRS and CDR2 YFSETQ come from the germline V gene. The CDR3 nucleotides read TGCGCCAGCAGCTTGAGTCGGACGGCTAACTATGGCTACACCTTC. The encoded protein is CASSLSRTANYGYTF.

The rearrangement joins TRBV12-2 to TRBJ1-4. TRBV12-2 is an annotated pseudogene. The length of the CDR3 is 15 residues. The CDR3 spells CASRLGWRVGEKLFF. The CDR3 region has the DNA TGTGCAAGTCGCTTAGGATGGAGGGTTGGGGAAAAACTGTTTTTT.

DNA for the CDR3: TGTGCCAGCAGCTTGGCCAGTGAGTCCTTTGTTGCTTTCTTT. Its translation: CASSLASESFVAFF. The genes are TRBV5-4 and TRBJ1-1; D call uncertain. From germline, CDR1 is SGHNT and CDR2 YYREEE (reference sequence). The CDR3 totals 14 residues. Trimming stripped 0 bases from V and 11 bases from J, with 17 bases between.

The gene calls are TRBV28 and TRBJ2-7; TRBD1 agrees at 11 bases. Trimming at V came to 5 bases and at J to 2 bases, leaving 5 bases not matched to a gene. Germline CDR1 is MDHEN and CDR2 is SYDVKM. This CDR3 comprises 15 residues. The chain's CDR3 is CASSAGQGVTYEQYF. The CDR3 DNA reads TGTGCCAGCAGTGCGGGACAGGGGGTAACCTACGAGCAGTACTTC.

This sequence joins TRBV29-1 and TRBJ2-5; unclear D gene. V lost 5 bases, J lost 4 bases, and 14 bases lay in between. The CDR3 spans 13 residues. Germline loops: CDR1 SQVTM, CDR2 ANQGSEA. CDR3 bases: TGCAGCGTTTCTCCGCGGATACGAGAGACCCAGTACTTC. It is translated as CSVSPRIRETQYF.

This clone turned up a few times. V usage is TRBV29-1 and J usage is TRBJ1-2; tentative D call: TRBD1 (6 bases). The CDR3 loop spans 15 amino acids. Germline V gene data show CDR1 as SQVTM and CDR2 as ANQGSEA. Trimming stripped 6 bases from V and 0 bases from J, with 17 bases between. The DNA for the CDR3 is TGCAGCGTGTGGGGGGGCAGGGCCGCTAACTATGGCTACACCTTC. This gives the protein CSVWGGRAANYGYTF. Based on the CDR3 plus reference TRBV29-1 and TRBJ1-2, the full variable domain is SAVISQKPSRDICQRGTSLTIQCQVDSQVTMMFWYRQQPGQSLTLIATANQGSEATYESGFVIDKFPISRPNLTFSTLTVSNMSPEDSSIYLCSVWGGRAANYGYTFGSGTRLTVV.

The chain is built from TRBV5-4 and TRBJ2-3; D may be TRBD2 (6 bases). The CDR3 extends over 14 amino acids. V dropped 4 bases and J dropped 7 bases, with 16 bases sitting between them. From germline, CDR1 is SGHNT and CDR2 YYREEE (reference sequence). The CDR3 DNA sequence: TGTGCCAGCAGCCCCCTGGGACTTAGCCATACGCAGTATTTT. The encoded protein is CASSPLGLSHTQYF.

This chain connects TRBV2 to TRBJ1-5, with a possible D match to TRBD1 (5 bases). V was shortened by 3 bases and J by 15 bases, with 15 bases between the two germline ends. Germline V gene lookup returns CDR1 SNHLY and CDR2 FYNNEI. The CDR3 sequence is 12 residues long. The CDR3 DNA reads TGTGCCAGCAGTGACCCCCCCCGGGGCGGGCATTTT. It encodes CASSDPPRGGHF.

This clone occurred a few times. J is TRBJ2-6 and V is TRBV5-1, with D possibly being TRBD1 (5 bases). The CDR3 length is 15 residues. With 0 bases removed from V and 5 bases from J, the gap between germline ends came to 9 bases. CDR1 is SGHRS, CDR2 YFSETQ, per germline. CDR3 DNA: TGCGCCAGCAGCTTGGAAGGGGCGAGGGCCAACGTCCTGACTTTC. This translates into CASSLEGARANVLTF.

This chain uses TRBV7-9 with TRBJ2-1, with D hard to call. This CDR3 has 15 residues. Trimming shortened V by 1 base and J by 1 base, and 8 bases separated the two germline ends. The germline V gene has CDR1 SEHNR and CDR2 FQNEAQ (reference sequence). DNA for the CDR3: TGTGCCAGCAGCTTAGGTCCCTGGTCCTACAATGAGCAGTTCTTC. Encoded protein: CASSLGPWSYNEQFF.

The table lists this clone with a few counts. V is TRBV5-4 and J is TRBJ1-2; D not resolved. CDR1 is SGHNT and CDR2 is YYREEE in the germline V gene (reference sequence). Trimming took off 1 base at V and 4 bases at J, with 8 bases between the two ends. The CDR3 runs 13 residues. The CDR3 here is CASSLTSSYGYTF. CDR3 in DNA: TGTGCCAGCAGCTTGACCTCCAGCTATGGCTACACCTTC.